Below, 11 T cell receptor beta chains from the same sample are listed, as sequenced in a study of blood T cell repertoires in COVID-19. The assay was immunoSEQ multiplex PCR, and TCRdb's table has in-frame clones only and misses some. This table has approximately 210,000 clones, roughly four fifths appearing once. Sequenced: PBMCs or T cells enriched from blood (not recorded which). These receptors came from a man aged 35 to 55 who had recovered from COVID-19.

The chain employs TRBV6-5 and TRBJ2-1; D gene ambiguous. Looked up from germline, CDR1 is MNHEY and CDR2 is SVGAGI. CDR3 size: 12 residues. The V and J ends lost 0 bases and 7 bases respectively, with 4 bases between them. This chain's CDR3 is CASSYSSNEQFF. The DNA for the CDR3 is TGTGCCAGCAGTTACTCGTCTAATGAGCAGTTCTTC.

This chain joins TRBV5-1 and TRBJ1-1; 9 bases are a match to TRBD1. The length of the CDR3 is 15 residues. CDR1 is SGHRS, CDR2 YFSETQ, per germline. The ends lost 2 bases at V and 3 bases at J; junction bases unmatched: 5. CDR3 in amino acids: CASSLQGAGDTEAFF. CDR3 DNA sequence: TGCGCCAGCAGCTTACAGGGGGCAGGGGACACTGAAGCTTTCTTT.

The chain carries TRBV18 and TRBJ2-7; 7 bases are a match to TRBD1. Per the germline V gene, CDR1 is KGHSH and CDR2 is LQKENI. The CDR3 sequence is 13 residues long. The J segment lost 2 bases and the V segment lost 6 bases, leaving 4 bases of the junction unmatched. CDR3 bases: TGTGCCAGCTCGCTAGGGACAGCCTACGAGCAGTACTTC. This translates into CASSLGTAYEQYF.

The rearrangement uses TRBV6-5 and TRBJ2-5, with 9 bases lining up with TRBD2. The germline gives CDR1 MNHEY, CDR2 SVGAGI. The CDR3 is 15 amino acids. V lost 5 bases to trimming and J lost 5 bases; unmatched junction nucleotides: 9. The CDR3 sequence is CASSPSRAGGETQYF. The CDR3 DNA follows: TGTGCCAGCAGTCCCAGTAGGGCGGGAGGGGAGACCCAGTACTTC.

V and J are TRBV5-1 and TRBJ2-2; D not resolved. The V end was cut by 6 bases, the J end by 0 bases, with 15 bases between. Germline V gene sequence: CDR1 SGHRS, CDR2 YFSETQ. CDR3 size: 16 residues. The DNA for the CDR3 is TGCGCCAGCACCCTGCATGGAGACGCGAACACCGGGGAGCTGTTTTTT. Its protein is CASTLHGDANTGELFF.

V and J are TRBV7-8 and TRBJ1-2, with TRBD1 matching 7 bases. V was clipped by 5 bases and J by 5 bases; unmatched bases: 5. CDR1 is SGHVS, CDR2 FQNEAQ, per germline. The length of the CDR3 is 13 residues. CDR3 loop: CASSLGTEYGYTF. As DNA, the CDR3 is TGTGCCAGCAGCCTCGGGACAGAATATGGCTACACCTTC.

With respect to this clone: Other DNA sequences from this sample encode an identical CDR3 as well. The chain recombines TRBV7-3 with TRBJ2-3, with 7 positions matching TRBD1. Germline V gives CDR1 SGHTA, CDR2 FQGTGA. This CDR3 contains 15 residues. V dropped 2 bases and J dropped 3; count of bases not matched to a gene: 5. The CDR3 loop reads CASSLLGGGTDTQYF. In DNA, the CDR3 is TGTGCCAGCAGCTTACTAGGGGGCGGGACAGATACGCAGTATTTT.

There are a few counts of this clone. V is TRBV3-1 (or the pseudogene TRBV3-2) and J is TRBJ1-5, with 8 bases that match TRBD1. The junction had 7 bases not matched to a gene; V was cut back by 2 bases and J by 4 bases. The CDR3 is 16 amino acids. In germline, CDR1 is LGHDT, CDR2 YNNKEL (reference sequence). DNA of the CDR3: TGTGCCAGCAGCCAATCACAGGGGGACCTTAATCAGCCCCAGCATTTT. As protein: CASSQSQGDLNQPQHF.

The chain joins TRBV4-1 to TRBJ2-7, with 8 bases aligning to TRBD1. Germline CDR1 MGHRA, CDR2 YSYEKL. This CDR3 comprises 15 residues. Losses at the gene ends were 3 bases for V and 2 bases for J; bases not matched to a gene: 6. The CDR3 is CASSQAGTGPYEQYV. The CDR3 nucleotides read TGCGCCAGCAGCCAGGCCGGGACAGGCCCCTACGAGCAGTACGTC.

This clone was detected a few times. V gene TRBV5-4 combines with J gene TRBJ2-7, with D perhaps matching TRBD2 (5 bases). Looked up from germline, CDR1 is SGHNT and CDR2 is YYREEE (reference sequence). V was shortened by 3 bases and J by 0 bases, with 13 bases between the two germline ends. This CDR3 is 15 amino acids long. In nucleotides, the CDR3 is TGTGCCAGCAGCTACGGACTCAGCAGCTCCTACGAGCAGTACTTC. This translates into CASSYGLSSSYEQYF.

This clone was observed a few times. This chain connects TRBV10-3 to TRBJ2-7; D is possibly TRBD2 (5 bases). CDR1 ENHRY and CDR2 SYGVKD come from the germline V gene. Trimming took 0 bases from V and 0 from J, leaving 9 bases between them. This CDR3 region has 15 residues. The CDR3 nucleotides read TGTGCCATCAGTGAGTCTGAGCGGAACTCCTACGAGCAGTACTTC. Its protein product is CAISESERNSYEQYF.